The TCR beta chain under discussion was sequenced for a study of Ad26.COV2.S vaccination and SARS-CoV-2 variants. Study-level background: Ad26.COV2.S shots went into the muscle once or twice, 56 days apart. Notes on the study in general: Vaccinees showed greater spike-specific TCR breadth than placebo recipients.

Germline V gene data show CDR1 as MDHEN and CDR2 as SYDVKM. The ends were cut back, 5 bases at V and 6 bases at J, with 11 bases in the middle. The CDR3 runs to 12 residues. This table comes from immunoSEQ multiplex PCR, and its TCRdb copy is limited to in-frame clones, with some not included. The table has 300,000 to 400,000 clones, around four fifths seen once. Of note for this clone: The antigen is unknown.

As to treatment: 15 to 20 received Ad26.COV2.S at low or high dose, single or two shots; 5 received placebo; per-sample allocation not given. The study sampled participants on day 63 after the first vaccine or placebo injection. Donor was an adult aged 18-55 years in Boston. An Ad26 vector expressing Wuhan-strain SARS-CoV-2 spike constituted the vaccine. The starting material was peripheral blood, obtained in a trial of Ad26.COV2.S vaccine versus placebo. The V and J genes are TRBV28 and TRBJ2-7; D remains ambiguous. This sequence originates from a person between 18 and 65 years old who received the Ad26.COV2.S COVID-19 vaccine or a placebo. The CDR3 here is CASSGQIREQYF. DNA of the CDR3: TGTGCCAGCAGTGGCCAGATTCGCGAGCAGTACTTC.